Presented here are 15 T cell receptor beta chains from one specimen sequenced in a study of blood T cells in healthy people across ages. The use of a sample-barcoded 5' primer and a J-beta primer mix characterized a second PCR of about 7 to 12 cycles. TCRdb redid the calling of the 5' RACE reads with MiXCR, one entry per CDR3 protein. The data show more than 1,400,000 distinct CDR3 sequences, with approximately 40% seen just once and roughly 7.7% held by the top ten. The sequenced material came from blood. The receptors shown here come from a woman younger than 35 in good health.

DNA of the CDR3: TGTGCCAGCAGCTTAGGAACCAGCGGGAGTAGTGAGCAGTTCTTC. Protein sequence: CASSLGTSGSSEQFF. The chain uses TRBV7-9 and TRBJ2-1, with 8 bases fitting TRBD2. The CDR3 has 15 residues. Trimming removed 1 base from V and 9 bases from J; junction bases left unmatched: 8. The V gene's germline CDR1 is SEHNR and CDR2 FQNEAQ (reference sequence).

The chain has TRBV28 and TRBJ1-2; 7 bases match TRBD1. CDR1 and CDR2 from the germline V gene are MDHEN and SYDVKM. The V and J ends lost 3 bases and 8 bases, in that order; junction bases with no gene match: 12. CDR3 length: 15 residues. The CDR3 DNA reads TGTGCCAGCAGTTTGGGGGGCAGGGGGTTCGGAGGCTACACCTTC. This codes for CASSLGGRGFGGYTF.

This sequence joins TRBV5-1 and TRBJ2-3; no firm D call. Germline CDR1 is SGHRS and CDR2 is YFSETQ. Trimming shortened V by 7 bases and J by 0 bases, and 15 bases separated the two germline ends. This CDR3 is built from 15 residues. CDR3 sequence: CASQEYGSSTDTQYF. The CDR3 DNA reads TGCGCCAGCCAAGAATACGGTTCTAGCACAGATACGCAGTATTTT.

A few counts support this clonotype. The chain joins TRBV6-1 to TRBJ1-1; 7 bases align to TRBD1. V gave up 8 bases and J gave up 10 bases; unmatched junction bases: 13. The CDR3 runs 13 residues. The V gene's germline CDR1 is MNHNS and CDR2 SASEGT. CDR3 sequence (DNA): TGTGCCAGCCGGCCAGGGGGGCGATTAGGAGCTTTCTTT. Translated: CASRPGGRLGAFF.

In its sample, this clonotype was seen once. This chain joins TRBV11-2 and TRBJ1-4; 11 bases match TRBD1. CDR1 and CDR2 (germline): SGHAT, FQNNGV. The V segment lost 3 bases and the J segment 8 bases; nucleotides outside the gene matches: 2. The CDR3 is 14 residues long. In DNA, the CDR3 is TGTGCCAGCAGCTTGGGACAGGGGGTAGAAAAACTGTTTTTT. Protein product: CASSLGQGVEKLFF.

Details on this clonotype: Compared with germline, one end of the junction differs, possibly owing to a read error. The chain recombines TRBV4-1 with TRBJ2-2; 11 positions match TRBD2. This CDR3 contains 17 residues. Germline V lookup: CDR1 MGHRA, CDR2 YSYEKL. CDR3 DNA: TGCGCCAGCAGCCAAGATCTTGGTAGCGGGGGGGCCGGGGGGCTGTTTTTT. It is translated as CASSQDLGSGGAGGLFF.

The chain's CDR3 is CASSRQGGAKNIQYF. As DNA, the CDR3 is TGTGCCAGCAGCCGACAGGGGGGAGCCAAAAACATTCAGTACTTC. The chain has TRBV25-1 and TRBJ2-4; 9 bases map to TRBD1. Germline V lookup: CDR1 MGHDK, CDR2 SYGVNS. This CDR3 spans 15 amino acids. Trimming cost V 6 bases and J 0 bases; bases outside gene matches: 3.

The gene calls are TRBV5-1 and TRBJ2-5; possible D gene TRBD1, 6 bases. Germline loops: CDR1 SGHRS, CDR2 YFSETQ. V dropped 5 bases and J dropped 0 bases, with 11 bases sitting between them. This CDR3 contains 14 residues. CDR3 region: CASSRTEHQETQYF. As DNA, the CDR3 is TGCGCCAGCAGTCGGACAGAGCACCAAGAGACCCAGTACTTC.

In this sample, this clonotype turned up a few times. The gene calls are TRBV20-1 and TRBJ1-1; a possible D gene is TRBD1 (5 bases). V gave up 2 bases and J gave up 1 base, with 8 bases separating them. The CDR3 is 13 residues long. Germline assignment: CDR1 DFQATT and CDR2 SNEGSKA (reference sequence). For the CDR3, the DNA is TGCAGTGCTAGACAGCAGGGGAACACTGAAGCTTTCTTT. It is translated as CSARQQGNTEAFF.

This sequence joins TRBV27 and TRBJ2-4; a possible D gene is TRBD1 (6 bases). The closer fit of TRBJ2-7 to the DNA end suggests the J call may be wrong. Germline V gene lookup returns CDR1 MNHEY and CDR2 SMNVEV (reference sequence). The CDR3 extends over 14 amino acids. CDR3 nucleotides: TGTGCCAGCAGTATCACAGGGAGCGCATACGAGCAGTACTTC. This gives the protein CASSITGSAYEQYF.

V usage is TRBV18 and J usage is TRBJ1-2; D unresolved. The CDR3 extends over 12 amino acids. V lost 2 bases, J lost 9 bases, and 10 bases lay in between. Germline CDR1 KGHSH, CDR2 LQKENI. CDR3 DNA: TGTGCCAGCTCACCAGAGAACTCCCGCTACACCTTC. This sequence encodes CASSPENSRYTF.

The CDR3 nucleotides read TGTGCCAGCAGCTTAGCGCGGGGGGGCCTAGTAGATACGCAGTATTTT. It is translated as CASSLARGGLVDTQYF. The rearrangement joins TRBV7-8 to TRBJ2-3; 9 bases agree with TRBD2. The junction had 6 bases not matched to a gene; V was cut back by 0 bases and J by 5 bases. The germline V gene encodes CDR1 SGHVS and CDR2 FQNEAQ. The CDR3 runs 16 residues.

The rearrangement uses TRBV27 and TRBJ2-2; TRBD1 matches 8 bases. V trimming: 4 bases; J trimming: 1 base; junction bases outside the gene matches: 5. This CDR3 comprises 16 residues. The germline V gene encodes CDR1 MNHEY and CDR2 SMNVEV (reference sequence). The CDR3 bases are TGTGCCAGCAGTTCAGGGACAGGAATGAACACCGGGGAGCTGTTTTTT. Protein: CASSSGTGMNTGELFF.

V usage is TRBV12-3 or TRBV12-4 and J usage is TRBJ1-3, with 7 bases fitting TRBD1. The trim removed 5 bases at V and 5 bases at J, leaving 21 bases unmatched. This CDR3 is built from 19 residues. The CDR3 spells CASSLGFRDRSLSRNTIYF. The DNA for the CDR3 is TGTGCCAGCAGTCTCGGATTCCGGGACAGAAGTTTATCTAGAAACACCATATATTTT.

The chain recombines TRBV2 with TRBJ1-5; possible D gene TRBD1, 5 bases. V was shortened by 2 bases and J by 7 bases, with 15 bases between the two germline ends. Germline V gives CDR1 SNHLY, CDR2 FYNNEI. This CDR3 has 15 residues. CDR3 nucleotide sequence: TGTGCCAGCAGTGAATCCAGGGCCCCCAGGCAGCCCCAGCATTTT. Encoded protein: CASSESRAPRQPQHF.